Shown below are 28 T cell receptor beta chains from a single sample sequenced in a study of T-cell memory formation after mild COVID-19. TCRdb re-analysed the 5' RACE reads in MiXCR, keeping a single row per CDR3 protein. The profile covers 50,000 or so distinct CDR3 sequences, with over 9% appearing a single time and approximately 10% taken by the ten largest. The sequencing sample was made of PBMCs or a T cell subset sorted from them (not recorded which). The receptors stem from an adult woman who had mild COVID-19 (a few samples of this study predate the infection). Cell type and time point are not known.

J is TRBJ2-7 and V is TRBV12-3 or TRBV12-4, with D tentatively TRBD1 (5 bases). Trimming removed 8 bases at V and 2 bases at J, with 13 bases between. CDR3 length equals 13 residues. The CDR3 DNA is TGTGCCAGCCGGAAGGACAAACCCTACGAGCAGTACTTC. It is translated as CASRKDKPYEQYF.

The chain links TRBV7-6 to TRBJ2-7; 9 bases match TRBD1. CDR1 and CDR2 from the germline V gene are SGHVS and FNYEAQ. V shed 1 base, J shed 3 bases, and the junction held 1 base outside the gene matches. CDR3 size: 14 residues. CDR3 sequence (DNA): TGTGCCAGCAGCTTAGACAGGGGGCTCTACGAGCAGTACTTC. This codes for CASSLDRGLYEQYF.

This clonotype has a handful of counts. This chain uses TRBV7-3 with TRBJ2-2, with D tentatively TRBD2 (6 bases). The CDR3 is 15 residues long. Trimming removed 3 bases at V and 8 bases at J, with 16 bases between. The germline CDR1 and CDR2 sequences are SGHTA and FQGTGA. This chain's CDR3 is CASSLDSGGPGELFF. CDR3 bases: TGTGCCAGCAGCTTGGATAGCGGCGGTCCGGGGGAGCTGTTTTTT.

This clonotype was counted many times. One end of the junction fails to match germline, which may point to a read error. The genes are TRBV5-5 and TRBJ1-2; TRBD1 might be the D (6 bases). Germline V CDR1 and CDR2: SGHKS, YYEKEE (reference sequence). The CDR3 length is 12 residues. This CDR3 is CASSHLQGPLAF. As DNA, the CDR3 is TGTGCCAGCAGCCATCTACAGGGCCCGCTCGCCTTC.

This clonotype was counted ten times or more. This chain joins TRBV12-3 or TRBV12-4 and TRBJ2-3; D remains ambiguous. The V end was cut by 3 bases, the J end by 4 bases, with 2 bases between. The CDR3 is 11 residues long. CDR3 DNA sequence: TGTGCCAGCAGTTTCGCAGATACGCAGTATTTT. Protein product: CASSFADTQYF.

This clonotype has only a few counts. The chain joins TRBV28 to TRBJ2-1; 14 bases map to TRBD2. V lost 5 bases and J lost 7; bases outside the gene matches: 7. CDR3 length: 16 residues. Germline V CDR1 and CDR2: MDHEN, SYDVKM. In nucleotides, the CDR3 is TGTGCCAGCAGTCTCCGACTAGCGGGAGGGCCGAATGAGCAGTTCTTC. Amino acid sequence: CASSLRLAGGPNEQFF.

This clonotype was recorded many times. The genes are TRBV24-1 and TRBJ2-1; the D call may be TRBD1 or TRBD2 (7 bases each). The germline gives CDR1 KGHDR, CDR2 SFDVKD. The CDR3 consists of 15 residues. The V end was cut by 10 bases, the J end by 4 bases, with 19 bases between. CDR3 residues: CATTQGGGGYNEQFF. The DNA for the CDR3 is TGTGCCACGACCCAGGGGGGGGGAGGGTACAATGAGCAGTTCTTC.

The chain uses TRBV6-5 and TRBJ2-1; a possible D gene is TRBD1 (5 bases). V was pared by 2 bases and J by 9 bases, with 8 bases between. CDR3 length: 12 residues. CDR1 and CDR2 from the germline V gene are MNHEY and SVGAGI. In DNA form, the CDR3 reads TGTGCCAGCAGTTACGTTGGGGCTGAGCAGTTCTTC. This codes for CASSYVGAEQFF.

V and J are TRBV12-3 or TRBV12-4 and TRBJ2-2, with a tentative D call TRBD1 (5 bases). There are 16 residues in the CDR3. V was pared by 7 bases and J by 3 bases, with 18 bases between. The DNA of the CDR3 is TGTGCCAGCACCCCGACAGCTTCTGTCTACACCGGGGAGCTGTTTTTT. Translating gives CASTPTASVYTGELFF.

The chain uses TRBV20-1 and TRBJ1-5, with 9 bases lining up with TRBD1. Germline V CDR1 and CDR2: DFQATT, SNEGSKA (reference sequence). This CDR3 is 14 amino acids long. J lost 2 bases, V lost 3 bases, and 2 bases had no gene match. The CDR3: CSASNRGRNQPQHF. CDR3 coding DNA: TGCAGTGCTAGTAACAGGGGGCGCAATCAGCCCCAGCATTTT.

This clonotype showed up many times. J is TRBJ2-1 and V is TRBV20-1; 14 bases are shared with TRBD2. The CDR3 consists of 16 residues. Trimming cost V 3 bases and J 11 bases; bases outside gene matches: 12. Germline V CDR1 and CDR2: DFQATT, SNEGSKA (reference sequence). This chain's CDR3 is CSASQIGLAGGLQQFF. The CDR3 nucleotides read TGCAGTGCTAGCCAGATAGGACTAGCGGGGGGATTGCAGCAGTTCTTC.

In this sample, this clonotype turned up a few times. CDR3 loop: CATSRGTGSYEQYF. CDR3 in DNA: TGTGCCACCAGCAGGGGGACGGGCTCCTACGAGCAGTACTTC. The rearrangement joins TRBV15 to TRBJ2-7; tentatively, D is TRBD1 or TRBD2 (5 bases each). Trimming shortened V by 3 bases and J by 0 bases, and 9 bases separated the two germline ends. CDR1 and CDR2 (germline): LNHNV, YYDKDF (reference sequence). The CDR3 sequence is 14 residues long.

This clonotype was seen at least ten times. This chain connects TRBV5-1 to TRBJ2-1; TRBD2 matches 7 bases. This CDR3 contains 15 residues. Per germline, CDR1 SGHRS and CDR2 YFSETQ. V shed 6 bases, J shed 4 bases, and the junction held 10 bases outside the gene matches. This CDR3 is CASKGGEGIYNEQFF. CDR3 DNA sequence: TGCGCCAGCAAAGGAGGGGAGGGGATATACAATGAGCAGTTCTTC. Drawing the rest from reference TRBV5-1 and TRBJ2-1, the complete variable domain is KAGVTQTPRYLIKTRGQQVTLSCSPISGHRSVSWYQQTPGQGLQFLFEYFSETQRNKGNFPGRFSGRQFSNSRSEMNVSTLELGDSALYLCASKGGEGIYNEQFFGPGTRLTVL.

This clonotype was counted only a few times. This chain links TRBV12-3 or TRBV12-4 with TRBJ1-1; TRBD1 matches at 9 bases. The CDR3 extends over 14 amino acids. V gave up 5 bases and J gave up 5 bases; unmatched junction bases: 6. This CDR3 is CASSLTGGRTEAFF. In DNA, the CDR3 is TGTGCCAGCAGTCTCACAGGGGGCAGAACTGAAGCTTTCTTT.

This clonotype was picked up many times. This chain links TRBV10-3 with TRBJ2-1; no clear D gene. Trimming pared 5 bases from V and 9 bases from J, leaving 8 bases between. This CDR3 has 11 amino acids. The V gene's germline CDR1 is ENHRY and CDR2 SYGVKD. CDR3 protein: CAISRQSEQFF. The CDR3 DNA follows: TGTGCCATCAGTCGCCAGAGTGAGCAGTTCTTC.

In this sample, this clonotype turned up a few times. This sequence joins TRBV3-1 and TRBJ2-1; TRBD2 aligns across 8 bases. The CDR3 consists of 18 residues. Per the germline V gene, CDR1 is LGHDT and CDR2 is YNNKEL (reference sequence). After removal of 2 bases from V and 6 bases from J, the junction contained 15 bases not matched to a gene. CDR3 region: CASSQNALTGTRRNEQFF. CDR3 nucleotide sequence: TGTGCCAGCAGCCAAAACGCGCTGACCGGGACTAGACGCAATGAGCAGTTCTTC.

CDR3 amino acids: CASSLEGPNTQYF. The CDR3 DNA sequence: TGCGCCAGCAGCTTGGAAGGACCCAATACGCAGTATTTT. The chain employs TRBV5-1 and TRBJ2-3; D is unresolved. The CDR3 sequence is 13 residues long. V was shortened by 0 bases and J by 7 bases, with 9 bases between the two germline ends. The germline V gene has CDR1 SGHRS and CDR2 YFSETQ. Filled out from reference TRBV5-1 and TRBJ2-3, the complete variable domain reads KAGVTQTPRYLIKTRGQQVTLSCSPISGHRSVSWYQQTPGQGLQFLFEYFSETQRNKGNFPGRFSGRQFSNSRSEMNVSTLELGDSALYLCASSLEGPNTQYFGPGTRLTVL.

The chain is built from TRBV29-1 and TRBJ2-2, with no clear D. CDR3 size: 11 residues. Germline assignment: CDR1 SQVTM and CDR2 ANQGSEA. V lost 2 bases to trimming and J lost 6 bases, with 4 bases between them. CDR3 coding DNA: TGCAGCGTTGAATGGGCCGGGGAGCTGTTTTTT. This encodes CSVEWAGELFF.

The chain combines TRBV20-1 with TRBJ1-5, with 9 bases aligning to TRBD1. Germline loops: CDR1 DFQATT, CDR2 SNEGSKA (reference sequence). With V trimmed by 4 bases and J by 7 bases, 5 bases remained unmatched. The CDR3 covers 13 residues. The CDR3, as DNA: TGCAGTGCTACAACAGGGGGCGGGCAGCCCCAGCATTTT. Protein product: CSATTGGGQPQHF.

This clonotype appeared a few times. This rearrangement joins TRBV29-1 to TRBJ1-3; D remains unclear. CDR3 length: 12 amino acids. Looked up from germline, CDR1 is SQVTM and CDR2 is ANQGSEA. Trimming shortened V by 4 bases and J by 4 bases, and 8 bases separated the two germline ends. CDR3 nucleotides: TGCAGCGTTGCCGGGCGCGGAAACACCATATATTTT. Its protein product is CSVAGRGNTIYF.

This clonotype was counted at least ten times. The chain has TRBV6-2 or TRBV6-3 and TRBJ1-1, with a possible D match to TRBD1 (6 bases). The CDR3 length is 12 residues. Germline CDR1 and CDR2: MNHEY and SVGEGT. Trimming removed 3 bases from V and 6 bases from J, with 8 bases in between. The CDR3 sequence: CASSYGGSEAFF. CDR3 in DNA: TGTGCCAGCAGTTATGGGGGCTCTGAAGCTTTCTTT.

This clonotype was observed at least ten times. The chain links TRBV7-2 to TRBJ2-4; D unresolved. Germline V CDR1 and CDR2: SGHTA, FQGNSA. The V end lost 5 bases, the J end lost 13 bases, and 12 bases lay between the germline ends. The CDR3 is made up of 11 amino acids. CDR3 residues: CASSTLGPQYF. CDR3 nucleotide sequence: TGTGCCAGCAGCACCTTAGGGCCCCAGTACTTC.

This clonotype turned up a few times. The gene calls are TRBV5-1 and TRBJ1-1; 8 bases line up with TRBD1. V shed 7 bases and J 6 bases; nucleotides not matched to a gene: 5. CDR1 is SGHRS, CDR2 YFSETQ, per germline. This CDR3 is 12 amino acids long. The CDR3 region is CASRGQGSEAFF. For the CDR3, the DNA is TGCGCCAGCCGAGGACAGGGCTCTGAAGCTTTCTTT.

In its sample, this clonotype was seen many times. This chain joins TRBV20-1 and TRBJ2-3; 10 bases agree with TRBD2. Unmatched junction bases numbered 10, after V lost 5 bases and J lost 2 bases. Germline lookup yields CDR1 DFQATT and CDR2 SNEGSKA (reference sequence). The CDR3 covers 16 residues. The CDR3 loop is CSAALLAGVHTDTQYF. The CDR3, as DNA: TGCAGTGCTGCCCTTCTAGCGGGAGTGCACACAGATACGCAGTATTTT.

The chain couples TRBV7-9 to TRBJ1-1; D gene uncertain. CDR3 length equals 16 residues. Germline V gives CDR1 SEHNR, CDR2 FQNEAQ (reference sequence). Deletions cut 4 bases from V and 2 bases from J, with 17 bases between. The DNA for the CDR3 is TGTGCCAGCAGCTCACCGGTCAACCTTCGAAACACTGAAGCTTTCTTT. It encodes CASSSPVNLRNTEAFF.

The chain couples TRBV7-9 to TRBJ1-5; D gene uncertain. Trimming stripped 1 base from V and 7 bases from J, with 5 bases between. The germline V gene has CDR1 SEHNR and CDR2 FQNEAQ (reference sequence). This CDR3 is 12 amino acids long. CDR3 in amino acids: CASSLDTQPQHF. DNA of the CDR3: TGTGCCAGCAGCTTAGATACGCAGCCCCAGCATTTT.

This clonotype was seen a few times. The V call is TRBV20-1, the J call TRBJ2-7; weak D call: TRBD1 (5 bases). The V end was cut by 0 bases, the J end by 6 bases, with 12 bases between. Germline loops: CDR1 DFQATT, CDR2 SNEGSKA (reference sequence). The CDR3 consists of 13 residues. For the CDR3, the DNA is TGCAGTGCTAGAGATCCCCAGGGAATCGAGCAGTACTTC. Protein product: CSARDPQGIEQYF.

This clonotype was counted only a few times. The rearrangement uses TRBV29-1 and TRBJ1-2; D is uncertain. CDR1 and CDR2 from the germline V gene are SQVTM and ANQGSEA. The CDR3 totals 12 residues. Trimming shortened V by 3 bases and J by 4 bases, and 9 bases separated the two germline ends. Here the CDR3 reads CSVDSQLYGYTF. In DNA form, the CDR3 reads TGCAGCGTTGATTCCCAGCTCTATGGCTACACCTTC.